The clone carrying this T cell receptor (beta chain) is classed as medium-sized. This record comes from a study of immune reconstitution after stem cell transplant in scleroderma. TCRdb recomputed calls from the RT-PCR reads with MiXCR, one row per CDR3 protein. This repertoire shows 1,500 to 2,500 distinct CDR3 sequences, 15% to 20% found once; its top ten account for over 8%. Germline V CDR1 and CDR2: SGHRS, YFSETQ. The V end lost 0 bases, the J end lost 0 bases, and 5 bases lay between the germline ends. The CDR3 spans 14 residues. The sequence was obtained from a female donor with systemic sclerosis. Sampling was carried out before or after autologous hematopoietic stem cell transplantation (not recorded which). This chain joins TRBV5-1 and TRBJ2-3; D is undetermined. CDR3 amino acids: CASSLEPSTDTQYF. CDR3 nucleotides: TGCGCCAGCAGCTTGGAACCCAGCACAGATACGCAGTATTTT.